This T cell receptor (beta chain) was sequenced in a study of T-cell memory formation after mild COVID-19. Study-level results: A subset of responding clones appeared in pre-infection memory, suggesting cross-reactive memory joined. While clones contracting from day 15 to 85 were balanced between CD4 and CD8, later expanders leaned CD4+. What remained unconfirmed was the SARS-CoV-2 specificity of second-wave clones peaking on day 37.

Many counts were recorded for this clonotype. Its antigen remains unknown. UMIs and sample barcodes were carried by the TCR alpha and TCR beta cDNA libraries that 5'RACE produced using constant-segment primers. TCRdb reprocessed the 5' RACE reads via MiXCR and lists one record per CDR3 protein. The sample has roughly 120,000 distinct CDR3 sequences; about 17% are singletons. This CDR3 comprises 13 residues. CDR1 is MNHEY and CDR2 is SVGEGT in the germline V gene. J gave up 15 bases and V 2 bases, and 10 bases lay outside the gene matches. This TCR was sampled from an adult woman who had mild COVID-19 (a few samples of this study predate the infection). Cell type and time point are not known. The sample comprised PBMCs or a T cell subset sorted from them (not recorded which). This chain links TRBV6-2 or TRBV6-3 with TRBJ2-1, with 7 nucleotides matching TRBD1. The CDR3 nucleotides are TGTGCCAGCAGTTACAGGGGACAGCCCTGGCCGTTCTTC. This gives the protein CASSYRGQPWPFF.